These 27 T cell receptor beta chains originate from one sample sequenced in a study of siplizumab effects on memory and regulatory T cells. The assay was immunoSEQ multiplex PCR, and TCRdb's table has in-frame clones only and misses some. The sample consists of 110,000 or so clones, about 93% of them appearing once. The sequencing sample was made of non-Treg CD4+ T cells sorted from blood. The receptor source for this set is a human donor in good health.

V gene TRBV12-5 combines with J gene TRBJ2-1; D perhaps matches TRBD1 (6 bases). CDR3 length equals 15 residues. V lost 7 bases, J lost 1 base, and 14 bases lay in between. CDR1 is LGHNT, CDR2 FRNRAP, per germline. The CDR3 loop is CASAARQASYNEQFF. Here the CDR3 DNA reads TGTGCTAGTGCCGCGCGACAGGCTTCCTACAATGAGCAGTTCTTC.

This CDR3 reads CASSRQGSTDTQYF. CDR3 DNA sequence: TGTGCCAGCAGCCGACAGGGGAGCACAGATACGCAGTATTTT. The chain combines TRBV11-3 with TRBJ2-3; 8 bases fit TRBD1. CDR1 and CDR2 from the germline V gene are SGHNT and YENEEA. Losses at the gene ends were 5 bases for V and 0 bases for J; bases not matched to a gene: 1. The CDR3 is 14 residues long.

The CDR3 is CAKTGALNQPQHF. The CDR3 DNA is TGTGCCAAGACAGGGGCTCTCAATCAGCCCCAGCATTTT. The chain recombines TRBV19 with TRBJ1-5; 8 bases line up with TRBD1. Germline lookup yields CDR1 LNHDA and CDR2 SQIVND (reference sequence). Trimming removed 10 bases from V and 3 bases from J; junction bases left unmatched: 5. This CDR3 region has 13 residues.

The J gene is TRBJ2-3, the V gene TRBV9; 9 nucleotides align to TRBD1. Trimming at V came to 7 bases and at J to 2 bases, leaving 5 bases not matched to a gene. CDR1 and CDR2 (germline): SGDLS, YYNGEE. The CDR3 totals 14 residues. CDR3: CASGRDRVTDTQYF. CDR3 DNA sequence: TGTGCCAGCGGCCGGGACAGGGTCACAGATACGCAGTATTTT.

The J gene is TRBJ1-4, the V gene TRBV14; D remains ambiguous. The CDR3 consists of 15 residues. Trimming stripped 1 base from V and 5 bases from J, with 11 bases between. CDR1 SGHDN and CDR2 FVKESK come from the germline V gene. CDR3 sequence (DNA): TGTGCCAGCAGCCAAGGCATGGTCAGAAATGAAAAACTGTTTTTT. Amino acids: CASSQGMVRNEKLFF.

The rearrangement links TRBV7-3 to TRBJ2-1; TRBD2 aligns across 11 bases. This CDR3 spans 14 amino acids. The trim removed 4 bases at V and 6 bases at J, leaving 2 bases unmatched. Germline assignment: CDR1 SGHTA and CDR2 FQGTGA. CDR3 in DNA: TGTGCCAGCAGCTCGGGACTAGCGGTCAATGAGCAGTTCTTC. It codes for CASSSGLAVNEQFF. The variable domain in full, with the rest retrieved from reference TRBV7-3 and TRBJ2-1, is GAGVSQTPSNKVTEKGKYVELRCDPISGHTALYWYRQSLGQGPEFLIYFQGTGAADDSGLPNDRFFAVRPEGSVSTLKIQRTERGDSAVYLCASSSGLAVNEQFFGPGTRLTVL.

CDR3 nucleotide sequence: TGTGCCAGCAGTTTAGACGGATCCCAAGAGACCCAGTACTTC. Its protein is CASSLDGSQETQYF. The rearrangement links TRBV28 to TRBJ2-5; D remains unclear. The CDR3 runs to 14 residues. Per germline, CDR1 MDHEN and CDR2 SYDVKM. V gave up 2 bases and J gave up 1 base, with 8 bases separating them.

The chain uses TRBV28 and TRBJ1-2, with TRBD1 matching 7 bases. The CDR3 sequence is 15 residues long. V trimming: 6 bases; J trimming: 4 bases; junction bases outside the gene matches: 11. CDR1 and CDR2 (germline): MDHEN, SYDVKM. The DNA of the CDR3 is TGTGCCAGCAGGCGTCCAGGGGGGTCGAGCTATGGCTACACCTTC. Translation: CASRRPGGSSYGYTF.

This clone was counted once. The V gene is TRBV29-1, the J gene TRBJ2-3; unclear D gene. CDR1 SQVTM and CDR2 ANQGSEA come from the germline V gene. V lost 7 bases to trimming and J lost 1 base, with 3 bases between them. The length of the CDR3 is 10 residues. CDR3 region: CSGGTDTQYF. In DNA form, the CDR3 reads TGCAGCGGAGGCACAGATACGCAGTATTTT.

This clone was seen more than once but under ten times. The chain links TRBV29-1 to TRBJ1-1; D is perhaps TRBD1 (5 bases). There are 10 residues in the CDR3. Germline CDR1 and CDR2: SQVTM and ANQGSEA. Trimming took off 4 bases at V and 10 bases at J, with 10 bases between the two ends. The CDR3 spells CSVVGATAFF. In DNA, the CDR3 is TGCAGCGTTGTAGGGGCGACAGCTTTCTTT.

The chain recombines TRBV19 with TRBJ2-1, with a possible D match to TRBD1 (6 bases). This CDR3 comprises 13 residues. Germline-derived CDR1 and CDR2 are LNHDA and SQIVND (reference sequence). V was shortened by 1 base and J by 7 bases, with 8 bases between the two germline ends. This CDR3 reads CASSIVQGNEQFF. The CDR3 nucleotides read TGTGCCAGTAGTATAGTCCAGGGGAATGAGCAGTTCTTC.

For the CDR3, the DNA is TGTGCCACCCGGGACAGCTATAATTCACCCCTCCACTTT. It encodes CATRDSYNSPLHF. The chain combines TRBV27 with TRBJ1-6, with 7 bases lining up with TRBD1. Germline V CDR1 and CDR2: MNHEY, SMNVEV (reference sequence). CDR3 length: 13 amino acids. Trimming at V came to 10 bases and at J to 3 bases, leaving 3 bases not matched to a gene.

The rearrangement links TRBV29-1 to TRBJ1-1, with 12 bases identical to TRBD1. The CDR3 consists of 16 residues. V was pared by 2 bases and J by 4 bases, with 8 bases of the junction left unmatched. Germline V gene lookup returns CDR1 SQVTM and CDR2 ANQGSEA. The CDR3 region is CSVENRDRGRSTEAFF. The CDR3 nucleotides read TGCAGCGTTGAAAATCGGGACAGGGGGCGAAGCACTGAAGCTTTCTTT.

This clone was seen more than once but under ten times. V is TRBV6-5 and J is TRBJ1-6; D is possibly TRBD1 (5 bases). Germline V CDR1 and CDR2: MNHEY, SVGAGI. The CDR3 sequence is 15 residues long. The ends were cut back, 0 bases at V and 5 bases at J, with 8 bases in the middle. CDR3 nucleotide sequence: TGTGCCAGCAGTTACTCACAGGCTAATAATTCACCCCTCCACTTT. Protein: CASSYSQANNSPLHF.

V usage is TRBV4-1 and J usage is TRBJ1-1; 9 bases agree with TRBD1. J lost 0 bases, V lost 1 base, and 9 bases had no gene match. Germline CDR1 and CDR2: MGHRA and YSYEKL. This CDR3 is 18 amino acids long. CDR3 DNA sequence: TGCGCCAGCAGCCAAGGTCCGGGACAGGGCCCTATGAACACTGAAGCTTTCTTT. Amino acid sequence: CASSQGPGQGPMNTEAFF.

The genes are TRBV5-1 and TRBJ2-1, with D hard to call. Germline V gene lookup returns CDR1 SGHRS and CDR2 YFSETQ. This CDR3 region has 13 residues. Trimming removed 0 bases from V and 4 bases from J, with 5 bases in between. CDR3: CASSLVQYNEQFF. The CDR3 DNA follows: TGCGCCAGCAGCTTGGTCCAGTACAATGAGCAGTTCTTC.

The J gene is TRBJ1-4, the V gene TRBV18; the match to TRBD1 covers 8 bases. V trimming: 3 bases; J trimming: 6 bases; junction bases outside the gene matches: 6. There are 15 residues in the CDR3. Germline V gene data show CDR1 as KGHSH and CDR2 as LQKENI. The CDR3 bases are TGTGCCAGCTCACCGTCGGGACAGGAGTATGAAAAACTGTTTTTT. Protein sequence: CASSPSGQEYEKLFF.

In DNA form, the CDR3 reads TGTGCCAGCAGCTTCGGGGCTGGGACCGGGGAGCTGTTTTTT. Its translation is CASSFGAGTGELFF. This chain joins TRBV11-2 and TRBJ2-2; D is tentatively TRBD1 or TRBD2 (5 bases each). The length of the CDR3 is 14 residues. CDR1 and CDR2 from the germline V gene are SGHAT and FQNNGV. The germline V and J ends were trimmed by 3 bases and 5 bases, with 10 bases remaining between them.

The rearrangement uses TRBV5-1 and TRBJ2-7; 9 bases are a match to TRBD1. J lost 7 bases, V lost 5 bases, and 7 bases had no gene match. CDR1 and CDR2 from the germline V gene are SGHRS and YFSETQ. CDR3 length: 13 residues. Here the CDR3 DNA reads TGCGCCAGCAGGGATACAGGGGGCAGTGAGCAGTACTTC. Its protein product is CASRDTGGSEQYF.

The chain carries TRBV5-1 and TRBJ1-4, with 11 bases fitting TRBD1. The germline CDR1 and CDR2 sequences are SGHRS and YFSETQ. This CDR3 spans 15 amino acids. The J segment lost 7 bases and the V segment lost 2 bases, leaving 4 bases of the junction unmatched. As DNA, the CDR3 is TGCGCCAGCAGCTTTCTAGGGACAGGGGGTGAAAAACTGTTTTTT. Its protein is CASSFLGTGGEKLFF.

The chain links TRBV7-9 to TRBJ2-5, with D tentatively TRBD1 (5 bases). CDR1 is SEHNR and CDR2 is FQNEAQ in the germline V gene (reference sequence). V was cut by 7 bases and J by 3 bases, with 9 bases left in between. The CDR3 is 12 amino acids. The CDR3 is CASNKGKETQYF. For the CDR3, the DNA is TGTGCCAGCAACAAGGGGAAAGAGACCCAGTACTTC.

The chain carries TRBV7-2 and TRBJ2-7; possible D gene TRBD1, 5 bases. V was shortened by 0 bases and J by 2 bases, with 11 bases between the two germline ends. CDR1 and CDR2 (germline): SGHTA, FQGNSA. The CDR3 length is 15 residues. CDR3 loop: CASSLANRLAYEQYF. In nucleotides, the CDR3 is TGTGCCAGCAGCTTAGCGAACAGGTTAGCCTACGAGCAGTACTTC. Full variable domain (rest looked up from reference TRBV7-2 and TRBJ2-7): GAGVSQSPSNKVTEKGKDVELRCDPISGHTALYWYRQSLGQGLEFLIYFQGNSAPDKSGLPSDRFSAERTGGSVSTLTIQRTQQEDSAVYLCASSLANRLAYEQYFGPGTRLTVT.

CDR3 in amino acids: CASSSRGAKKARELFF. In DNA form, the CDR3 reads TGTGCCAGCAGTTCTAGGGGGGCGAAAAAGGCCCGGGAGCTGTTTTTT. V usage is TRBV28 and J usage is TRBJ2-2; D may correspond to TRBD1 or TRBD2 (6 bases each). Germline CDR1 reads MDHEN; CDR2 reads SYDVKM. The CDR3 is 16 residues long. V was shortened by 4 bases and J by 9 bases, with 21 bases between the two germline ends.

The chain couples TRBV5-1 to TRBJ1-6; TRBD1 matches 9 bases. With 0 bases clipped from V and 10 bases from J, the junction kept 5 bases outside the gene matches. CDR1 SGHRS and CDR2 YFSETQ come from the germline V gene. The CDR3 extends over 15 amino acids. DNA for the CDR3: TGCGCCAGCAGCTTGGCCGGGACAGGGTACTCACCCCTCCACTTT. Its protein product is CASSLAGTGYSPLHF.

The chain is built from TRBV11-2 and TRBJ2-7; TRBD1 or TRBD2 may be the D gene (5 bases each). The V end was cut by 3 bases, the J end by 3 bases, with 18 bases between. The CDR3 is made up of 16 amino acids. The V gene's germline CDR1 is SGHAT and CDR2 FQNNGV. The CDR3 here is CASSLGVWGDGYEQYF. In nucleotides, the CDR3 is TGTGCCAGCAGCTTGGGAGTATGGGGCGACGGCTACGAGCAGTACTTC.

This chain joins TRBV7-2 and TRBJ2-3; D gene ambiguous. The CDR3 runs to 12 residues. V shed 4 bases and J shed 4 bases, with 6 bases lying between them. Germline V lookup: CDR1 SGHTA, CDR2 FQGNSA. The CDR3 region has the DNA TGTGCCAGCAGCTCAGAGGCAGATACGCAGTATTTT. Translated, it gives CASSSEADTQYF. Full variable domain (outside the CDR3, taken from reference TRBV7-2 and TRBJ2-3): GAGVSQSPSNKVTEKGKDVELRCDPISGHTALYWYRQSLGQGLEFLIYFQGNSAPDKSGLPSDRFSAERTGGSVSTLTIQRTQQEDSAVYLCASSSEADTQYFGPGTRLTVL.

This sequence joins TRBV2 and TRBJ2-2; D may be TRBD1 or TRBD2 (5 bases each). The CDR3 runs 13 residues. The germline V gene has CDR1 SNHLY and CDR2 FYNNEI. V gave up 7 bases and J gave up 3 bases, with 9 bases separating them. CDR3 sequence: CASTRDDTGELFF. CDR3 nucleotides: TGTGCCAGCACAAGGGACGACACCGGGGAGCTGTTTTTT.